This TCR beta chain was obtained from a study of blood T cell repertoires in COVID-19. Study at large: The samples span acute and convalescent COVID-19 from the United States, Italy and Spain.

Trimming took off 2 bases at V and 2 bases at J, with 11 bases between the two ends. Germline values: CDR1 SEHNR, CDR2 FQNEAQ (reference sequence). CDR3 length: 15 amino acids. In the authors' methods: From reference gene primer amplification, estimates of nucleated cell counts were derived. Assay: immunoSEQ multiplex PCR; the TCRdb copy retains only in-frame clones and omits some. V and J calls plus clone size are reproduced from that table; the DNA served to infer D and trimming. The sample lists over 70,000 clones, approximately 80% occurring once. The chain has TRBV7-9 and TRBJ2-3; perhaps TRBD1 as D (6 bases). Sequencing input: peripheral blood. This receptor was identified in a woman between 55 and 75 years old with acute or convalescent COVID-19. DNA for the CDR3: TGTGCCAGCAGCTTACCGGACAGAACCACAGATACGCAGTATTTT. It translates to CASSLPDRTTDTQYF.